What follows are 7 T cell receptor beta chains derived from one specimen sequenced in a study of CD8+CD57+ T cells in acquired aplastic anemia. Genomic DNA acted as the template from which TCR beta VDJ combination and CDR3 sequence profiling were carried out. TCRdb re-called the reads through MiXCR, storing one row per CDR3 protein. Of about 190,000 distinct CDR3 sequences in the sample, less than 70% were seen once. The material sequenced was sorted CD4+, CD8+, or CD8+CD57+ T cells (not recorded which) from PBMCs. The source is a human donor in good health, serving as a control.

This clonotype was picked up a small number of times. In nucleotides, the CDR3 is TGCAGCGTTGCTCTCGGGCGCGACTACAATGAGCAGTTCTTC. Residues: CSVALGRDYNEQFF. The chain is built from TRBV29-1 and TRBJ2-1; D not resolved. There are 14 residues in the CDR3. Germline-derived CDR1 and CDR2 are SQVTM and ANQGSEA. Trimming took 4 bases from V and 3 from J, leaving 13 bases between them.

This clonotype was observed a few times. The rearrangement joins TRBV15 to TRBJ2-2; D gene unclear. Trimming removed 6 bases from V and 7 bases from J, with 21 bases in between. Germline loops: CDR1 LNHNV, CDR2 YYDKDF (reference sequence). The CDR3 extends over 16 amino acids. The CDR3 region has the DNA TGTGCCACCAGTGACACTTTCCCGGGTCGGTACGGGGAGCTGTTTTTT. Its translation: CATSDTFPGRYGELFF.

The chain carries TRBV20-1 and TRBJ2-7, with D perhaps TRBD1 (6 bases). The CDR3 spans 15 residues. CDR1 is DFQATT and CDR2 is SNEGSKA in the germline V gene (reference sequence). The germline V and J ends were trimmed by 6 bases and 0 bases, with 18 bases remaining between them. CDR3 amino acids: CSATNWTDYSYEQYF. The CDR3, as DNA: TGCAGTGCCACCAACTGGACAGACTACTCCTACGAGCAGTACTTC.

This chain joins TRBV24-1 and TRBJ2-7, with 7 positions matching TRBD1. The CDR3 covers 14 residues. With 5 bases clipped from V and 9 bases from J, the junction kept 12 bases outside the gene matches. From germline, CDR1 is KGHDR and CDR2 SFDVKD. The CDR3 sequence: CATSGTGERHGQYF. DNA for the CDR3: TGTGCCACCAGTGGTACAGGGGAGAGGCACGGGCAGTACTTC.

There are a few counts of this clonotype. The rearrangement links TRBV20-1 to TRBJ1-6, with a possible D match to TRBD1 (5 bases). From germline, CDR1 is DFQATT and CDR2 SNEGSKA (reference sequence). There are 14 residues in the CDR3. Deletions cut 3 bases from V and 6 bases from J, with 12 bases between. The CDR3 DNA reads TGCAGTGCTAGTGATCGGAGGGGTAATTCACCCCTCCACTTT. It translates to CSASDRRGNSPLHF.

This clonotype has at least ten counts. This chain connects TRBV6-6 to TRBJ2-1; a possible D gene is TRBD1 (5 bases). The CDR3 length is 17 residues. Trimming shortened V by 0 bases and J by 0 bases, and 12 bases separated the two germline ends. CDR1 is MNHNY and CDR2 is SVGAGI in the germline V gene (reference sequence). The CDR3: CASSYSGQVGSYNEQFF. CDR3 nucleotide sequence: TGTGCCAGCAGTTACTCGGGGCAGGTTGGCTCCTACAATGAGCAGTTCTTC.

A few counts support this clonotype. The chain recombines TRBV6-2 or TRBV6-3 with TRBJ1-4; D call uncertain. V was trimmed by 4 bases and J by 5 bases, leaving 11 bases between them. CDR3 length equals 14 residues. The germline V gene encodes CDR1 MNHEY and CDR2 SVGEGT. CDR3 protein: CASSSSGNNEKLFF. The DNA of the CDR3 is TGTGCCAGCAGTTCATCAGGAAACAATGAAAAACTGTTTTTT.